Below, 30 T cell receptor beta chains from the same sample are listed, as sequenced in a study of cytotoxic CD8 clonotypes in ibrutinib-treated CLL. Clones were read by immunoSEQ multiplex PCR, and TCRdb kept only the in-frame ones, dropping some. The sample lists over 95,000 clones; 55% to 75% were seen once. Sample: PBMCs, taken after 24 months of ibrutinib treatment. The receptors come from a human donor with chronic lymphocytic leukemia.

A few counts support this clone. The V and J genes are TRBV9 and TRBJ2-7, with a weak D call TRBD2 (5 bases). Trimming took 0 bases from V and 5 from J, leaving 15 bases between them. The germline V gene has CDR1 SGDLS and CDR2 YYNGEE. CDR3 length equals 15 residues. The CDR3: CASSVAVLPRDEQYF. For the CDR3, the DNA is TGTGCCAGCAGCGTAGCTGTACTCCCGAGGGACGAGCAGTACTTC.

The J gene is TRBJ2-1, the V gene TRBV11-3, with TRBD2 as a possible D gene (5 bases). Trimming removed 4 bases at V and 0 bases at J, with 16 bases between. CDR1 is SGHNT and CDR2 is YENEEA in the germline V gene. The CDR3 covers 17 residues. The DNA of the CDR3 is TGTGCCAGCAGCTCATCTCAAGGACTGAGCTCCTACAATGAGCAGTTCTTC. It specifies CASSSSQGLSSYNEQFF.

This chain links TRBV6-5 with TRBJ1-1, with unresolved D. The CDR3 runs to 12 residues. Per germline, CDR1 MNHEY and CDR2 SVGAGI. Trimming cost V 10 bases and J 1 base, with 10 bases left between them. Written as DNA, the CDR3 is TGTGCCACACAAGGACGGAACACTGAAGCTTTCTTT. Protein product: CATQGRNTEAFF.

The genes are TRBV5-6 and TRBJ1-5; D remains unclear. Germline assignment: CDR1 SGHDT and CDR2 YYEEEE. This CDR3 has 16 residues. V was trimmed by 1 base and J by 2 bases, leaving 13 bases between them. The CDR3: CASSLYGGTRNQPQHF. The CDR3 nucleotides read TGTGCCAGCAGCTTGTATGGCGGAACACGCAATCAGCCCCAGCATTTT.

V usage is TRBV5-6 and J usage is TRBJ2-7, with D perhaps being TRBD1 or TRBD2 (5 bases each). Germline assignment: CDR1 SGHDT and CDR2 YYEEEE. This CDR3 is 14 amino acids long. Deletions cut 6 bases from V and 0 bases from J, with 13 bases between. The CDR3 loop is CASNLWGSSYEQYF. The CDR3 coding sequence is TGTGCCAGCAACCTTTGGGGGAGCTCCTACGAGCAGTACTTC.

This clone was observed once. This rearrangement joins TRBV23-1 to TRBJ2-7; tentatively, D is TRBD1 (6 bases). TRBV23-1 belongs to the ORF category, with a function that is uncertain. Trimming took 4 bases from V and 4 from J, leaving 11 bases between them. The CDR3 is made up of 13 amino acids. The CDR3 sequence: CASSPTGKYEQYF. The CDR3, as DNA: TGCGCCAGCAGTCCCACAGGGAAGTACGAGCAGTACTTC.

The V gene is TRBV9, the J gene TRBJ2-3; a possible D gene is TRBD2 (5 bases). Trimming stripped 0 bases from V and 1 base from J, with 9 bases between. This CDR3 is 15 amino acids long. Germline V CDR1 and CDR2: SGDLS, YYNGEE. The CDR3 protein is CASSVGGMGTDTQYF. The CDR3 nucleotides read TGTGCCAGCAGCGTAGGAGGGATGGGCACAGATACGCAGTATTTT.

The gene calls are TRBV27 and TRBJ2-5; 9 bases map to TRBD1. Germline lookup yields CDR1 MNHEY and CDR2 SMNVEV (reference sequence). The CDR3 extends over 17 amino acids. V gave up 2 bases and J gave up 4 bases; unmatched junction bases: 11. The CDR3 coding sequence is TGTGCCAGCAGTTTAAATCCTCCGGGACAGGGCCCAGAGACCCAGTACTTC. The encoded protein is CASSLNPPGQGPETQYF.

This chain joins TRBV10-3 and TRBJ2-3, with 7 bases identical to TRBD2. The CDR3 runs to 11 residues. V lost 10 bases, J lost 6 bases, and 4 bases stayed unmatched. Germline V CDR1 and CDR2: ENHRY, SYGVKD. The DNA for the CDR3 is TGTGCCACCCTCGGGGGGGATACGCAGTATTTT. This sequence encodes CATLGGDTQYF.

This chain links TRBV5-1 with TRBJ2-5; TRBD1 aligns across 9 bases. This CDR3 spans 14 amino acids. The J segment lost 5 bases and the V segment lost 4 bases, leaving 6 bases of the junction unmatched. Germline assignment: CDR1 SGHRS and CDR2 YFSETQ. CDR3 nucleotide sequence: TGCGCCAGCAGCCCGAACAGGGGGCGGGAGACCCAGTACTTC. Translating it yields CASSPNRGRETQYF.

V gene TRBV19 combines with J gene TRBJ1-5; D is perhaps TRBD1 (5 bases). Trimming stripped 5 bases from V and 6 bases from J, with 8 bases between. Germline CDR1 and CDR2: LNHDA and SQIVND (reference sequence). The CDR3 length is 12 residues. CDR3 nucleotide sequence: TGTGCCAGTAGTCTCCAGGGTCAGCCCCAGCATTTT. This translates into CASSLQGQPQHF.

The chain uses TRBV28 and TRBJ1-2, with 7 bases matching TRBD1. The CDR3 has 14 amino acids. Unmatched junction bases numbered 1, after V lost 1 base and J lost 2 bases. CDR1 and CDR2 (germline): MDHEN, SYDVKM. This CDR3 reads CASSLSTGNYGYTF. The CDR3, as DNA: TGTGCCAGCAGTTTATCGACAGGGAACTATGGCTACACCTTC.

V and J are TRBV11-3 and TRBJ2-2, with D possibly TRBD1 on 7 matching bases. Germline CDR1 reads SGHNT; CDR2 reads YENEEA. The germline V and J ends were trimmed by 3 bases and 2 bases, with 13 bases remaining between them. This CDR3 is built from 16 residues. The CDR3 coding sequence is TGTGCCAGCAGCTTGGAGGGGACAGACAACACCGGGGAGCTGTTTTTT. Translation: CASSLEGTDNTGELFF.

The rearrangement uses TRBV21-1 and TRBJ2-4; no check of the table's D call, TRBD1, against the DNA was made. TRBV21-1 is assigned pseudogene status. The length of the CDR3 is 20 residues. The CDR3 nucleotides are TGTGCCAGCAGCAAAACTGACCAGGGACAGGTGTGGCGGGGCAAAAACATTCAGTACTTC. Its translation: CASSKTDQGQVWRGKNIQYF.

V usage is TRBV6-5 and J usage is TRBJ2-1, with TRBD1 matching over 8 bases. Trimming took 6 bases from V and 0 from J; bases not matched to a gene: 4. Germline V lookup: CDR1 MNHEY, CDR2 SVGAGI. The CDR3 spans 15 residues. CDR3 sequence: CASSLGTGSYNEQFF. The CDR3 coding sequence is TGTGCCAGCAGCTTAGGGACAGGCTCCTACAATGAGCAGTTCTTC.

The rearrangement uses TRBV4-1 and TRBJ2-7; 7 bases match TRBD1. CDR3 size: 16 residues. V lost 0 bases, J lost 0 bases, and 5 bases stayed unmatched. The germline gives CDR1 MGHRA, CDR2 YSYEKL. The CDR3, as DNA: TGCGCCAGCAGCCAAGAGAAGGGGGCTGCCTCCTACGAGCAGTACTTC. Protein product: CASSQEKGAASYEQYF.

The chain has TRBV7-3 and TRBJ2-1; TRBD1 agrees at 7 bases. The CDR3 spans 16 residues. The junction had 8 bases not matched to a gene; V was cut back by 6 bases and J by 0 bases. The V gene's germline CDR1 is SGHTA and CDR2 FQGTGA. The DNA of the CDR3 is TGTGCCAGCAGACCCACAGGGGAAAGCTCCTACAATGAGCAGTTCTTC. Amino acids: CASRPTGESSYNEQFF.

V gene TRBV6-1 combines with J gene TRBJ1-2; 7 positions match TRBD1. The junction had 7 bases not matched to a gene; V was cut back by 2 bases and J by 4 bases. This CDR3 has 15 residues. Germline CDR1 MNHNS, CDR2 SASEGT. CDR3 protein: CASSELSGQLYGYTF. The CDR3, as DNA: TGTGCCAGCAGTGAACTATCGGGACAGCTCTATGGCTACACCTTC.

V usage is TRBV2 and J usage is TRBJ2-7; perhaps TRBD2 as D (5 bases). The germline V gene encodes CDR1 SNHLY and CDR2 FYNNEI. The CDR3 runs to 15 residues. V shed 4 bases and J shed 4 bases, with 17 bases lying between them. Here the CDR3 DNA reads TGTGCCAGCAGTGTCCCCACGGGGATGACATACGAGCAGTACTTC. Translated: CASSVPTGMTYEQYF. Drawing the rest from reference TRBV2 and TRBJ2-7, the complete variable domain is EPEVTQTPSHQVTQMGQEVILRCVPISNHLYFYWYRQILGQKVEFLVSFYNNEISEKSEIFDDQFSVERPDGSNFTLKIRSTKLEDSAMYFCASSVPTGMTYEQYFGPGTRLTVT.

This chain links TRBV2 with TRBJ1-2; 7 positions match TRBD1. The ends lost 2 bases at V and 4 bases at J; junction bases unmatched: 7. The germline CDR1 and CDR2 sequences are SNHLY and FYNNEI. This CDR3 region has 15 residues. CDR3 in amino acids: CASSESSGQLYGYTF. CDR3 nucleotides: TGTGCCAGCAGTGAATCTTCGGGACAGCTCTATGGCTACACCTTC.

This chain joins TRBV10-1 and TRBJ2-7; possibly TRBD2 for D (6 bases). Germline values: CDR1 WNHNN, CDR2 SYGVQD (reference sequence). This CDR3 comprises 14 residues. The V end lost 3 bases, the J end lost 7 bases, and 16 bases lay between the germline ends. CDR3 nucleotides: TGCGCCAGCAGTGATAGCCGGGGGAGGTGGGAGCAGTACTTC. Protein: CASSDSRGRWEQYF.

V usage is TRBV12-5 and J usage is TRBJ2-3; 8 bases are shared with TRBD1. CDR1 LGHNT and CDR2 FRNRAP come from the germline V gene. This CDR3 has 16 residues. V lost 6 bases and J lost 2; bases outside the gene matches: 10. DNA of the CDR3: TGTGCTAGTGGCAAGGGGGACAGGAGCATCACAGATACGCAGTATTTT. Its protein product is CASGKGDRSITDTQYF.

This clone was counted between two and nine times. This sequence joins TRBV19 and TRBJ1-5; D perhaps matches TRBD1 (6 bases). With 5 bases removed from V and 0 bases from J, the gap between germline ends came to 11 bases. There are 15 residues in the CDR3. In germline, CDR1 is LNHDA, CDR2 SQIVND (reference sequence). CDR3 nucleotide sequence: TGTGCCAGTAGTCTAGGACAGTATAGCAATCAGCCCCAGCATTTT. Amino acid sequence: CASSLGQYSNQPQHF.

The V and J genes are TRBV28 and TRBJ1-5, with 9 nucleotides matching TRBD1. The V and J ends lost 7 bases and 5 bases, in that order; junction bases with no gene match: 9. Per the germline V gene, CDR1 is MDHEN and CDR2 is SYDVKM. The CDR3 contains 15 residues. As DNA, the CDR3 is TGTGCCAGCACCTCCCGGGACAGGGCTCATCAGCCCCAGCATTTT. It encodes CASTSRDRAHQPQHF.

The V gene is TRBV7-9, the J gene TRBJ2-3, with 9 bases lining up with TRBD2. Per germline, CDR1 SEHNR and CDR2 FQNEAQ (reference sequence). V lost 0 bases to trimming and J lost 1 base; unmatched junction nucleotides: 5. This CDR3 has 17 amino acids. CDR3 protein: CASSLALAGTRTDTQYF. In DNA form, the CDR3 reads TGTGCCAGCAGCTTAGCGCTAGCGGGGACCCGCACAGATACGCAGTATTTT.

V is TRBV25-1 and J is TRBJ2-7; D ambiguous. The germline V gene has CDR1 MGHDK and CDR2 SYGVNS. V was shortened by 1 base and J by 2 bases, with 9 bases between the two germline ends. There are 14 residues in the CDR3. The CDR3 is CASSEFGRTYEQYF. The CDR3 DNA sequence: TGTGCCAGCAGTGAATTCGGGCGGACCTACGAGCAGTACTTC.

Only a few counts were recorded for this clone. This chain connects TRBV5-6 to TRBJ1-5, with D possibly being TRBD1 (5 bases). Germline CDR1 and CDR2: SGHDT and YYEEEE. Trimming removed 4 bases from V and 7 bases from J, with 9 bases in between. The CDR3 totals 12 residues. CDR3 nucleotides: TGTGCCAGCAGCCAAGGGACCCAGCCCCAGCATTTT. It translates to CASSQGTQPQHF.

The chain joins TRBV6-5 to TRBJ1-4, with TRBD1 matching over 8 bases. The V segment lost 8 bases and the J segment 6 bases; nucleotides outside the gene matches: 2. The CDR3 covers 12 residues. Germline V lookup: CDR1 MNHEY, CDR2 SVGAGI. The CDR3 DNA is TGTGCCAGCGCGGACAGGGATGAAAAACTGTTTTTT. Protein sequence: CASADRDEKLFF.

This clone has just a few counts. This chain links TRBV28 with TRBJ2-5; 9 bases fit TRBD1. Germline V gene lookup returns CDR1 MDHEN and CDR2 SYDVKM. After removal of 7 bases from V and 0 bases from J, the junction contained 6 bases not matched to a gene. The CDR3 covers 15 residues. Written as DNA, the CDR3 is TGTGCCAGCACCTTCGGGACAGGGTACCAAGAGACCCAGTACTTC. This codes for CASTFGTGYQETQYF. Full variable domain (remainder filled in from reference TRBV28 and TRBJ2-5): DVKVTQSSRYLVKRTGEKVFLECVQDMDHENMFWYRQDPGLGLRLIYFSYDVKMKEKGDIPEGYSVSREKKERFSLILESASTNQTSMYLCASTFGTGYQETQYFGPGTRLLVL.

This sequence joins TRBV30 and TRBJ1-4; 9 bases match TRBD1. This CDR3 comprises 13 residues. Germline values: CDR1 GTSNPN, CDR2 SVGIG (reference sequence). The V gene end was trimmed by 3 bases and the J gene end by 10 bases; junction bases not matched to a gene: 6. CDR3: CAWSQGQGRKLFF. CDR3 nucleotides: TGTGCCTGGAGCCAAGGACAGGGGAGAAAACTGTTTTTT.